This record covers a single TCR beta chain. As yet, its antigen is unknown. The data were obtained in a study of blood T cells in healthy people across ages. The study's findings and limits: CMV infection status of these donors was not known. Unsorted PBMC material precluded a definitive naive versus antigen-experienced comparison.

The germline gives CDR1 SGHTA, CDR2 FQGNSA. This CDR3 region has 12 residues. V gave up 3 bases and J gave up 8 bases, with 8 bases separating them. Primers used in a second PCR of about 7 to 11 cycles were a sample-barcoded 5' primer and a J-beta primer mix. Using its own MiXCR run on the 5' RACE reads, TCRdb lists one record per CDR3 protein. The top ten clones hold roughly 28% of a sample with around 280,000 distinct CDR3 sequences, around 27% of them seen once. The V gene is TRBV7-2, the J gene TRBJ1-5; D not certain. The sample taken for sequencing was blood. This receptor was taken from a woman aged 65 to 85 in good health. The DNA of the CDR3 is TGTGCCAGCAGCTTCAGGACGGAGCCCCAGCATTTT. Its translation: CASSFRTEPQHF.